Detailed here is one TCR beta chain. This entry comes from a study of blood T cell repertoires in COVID-19. Study background: Some COVID-19 samples were acute and others convalescent; all came from the United States, Italy and Spain. Sources were T cells, B-cell-depleted T cells, or PBMCs; the material itself was cDNA or gDNA.

Enrolled during active infection, Seattle patients were then followed longitudinally. In the authors' methods: Researchers report that nucleated cell counts were estimated from reference gene primer amplification. The protocol was immunoSEQ multiplex PCR, while the TCRdb copy is restricted to in-frame clones and leaves out a portion. That table furnishes V, J and clone size, whereas the DNA furnished D and trimming. The sample includes 150,000 to 180,000 clones, about 85% seen only once; the top ten take over 0.55%. With V trimmed by 6 bases and J by 1 base, 10 bases remained unmatched. CDR1 and CDR2 from the germline V gene are SGHVS and FQNEAQ. The CDR3 consists of 18 residues.

The material sequenced was peripheral blood. The sequence came from a man aged 55 to 70 with COVID-19, enrolled during active disease. The V call is TRBV7-8, the J call TRBJ1-5; TRBD1 matches 12 bases. CDR3 in amino acids: CASSFSAGQGASNQPQHF. The CDR3 DNA reads TGTGCCAGCAGTTTTAGTGCGGGACAGGGGGCGAGCAATCAGCCCCAGCATTTT.